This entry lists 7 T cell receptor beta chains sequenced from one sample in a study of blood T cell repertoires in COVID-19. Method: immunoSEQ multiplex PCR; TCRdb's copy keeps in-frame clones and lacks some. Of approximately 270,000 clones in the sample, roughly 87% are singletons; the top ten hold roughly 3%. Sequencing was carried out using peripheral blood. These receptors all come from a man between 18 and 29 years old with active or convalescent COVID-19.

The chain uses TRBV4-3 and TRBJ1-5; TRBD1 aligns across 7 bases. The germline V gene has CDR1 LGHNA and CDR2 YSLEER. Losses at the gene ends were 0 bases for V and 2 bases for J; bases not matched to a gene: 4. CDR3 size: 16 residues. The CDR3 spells CASSQDFTGGNQPQHF. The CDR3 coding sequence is TGCGCCAGCAGCCAAGATTTTACAGGGGGCAATCAGCCCCAGCATTTT.

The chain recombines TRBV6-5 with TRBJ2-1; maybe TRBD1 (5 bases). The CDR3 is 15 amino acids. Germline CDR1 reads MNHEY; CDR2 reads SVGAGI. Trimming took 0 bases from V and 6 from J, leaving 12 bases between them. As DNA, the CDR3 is TGTGCCAGCAGTTACTCAGGGGAAAGGGCCAATGAGCAGTTCTTC. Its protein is CASSYSGERANEQFF.

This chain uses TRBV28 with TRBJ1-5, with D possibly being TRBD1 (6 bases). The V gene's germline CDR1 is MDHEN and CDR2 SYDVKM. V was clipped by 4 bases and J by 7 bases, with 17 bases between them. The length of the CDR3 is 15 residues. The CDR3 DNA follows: TGTGCCAGCAGTTGGTTACAGGGAGCGCGACAGCCCCAGCATTTT. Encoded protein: CASSWLQGARQPQHF.

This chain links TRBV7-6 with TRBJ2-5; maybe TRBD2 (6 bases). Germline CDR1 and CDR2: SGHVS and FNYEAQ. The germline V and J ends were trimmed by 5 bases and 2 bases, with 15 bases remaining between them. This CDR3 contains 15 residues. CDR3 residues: CASSPGRDFQETQYF. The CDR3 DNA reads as TGTGCCAGCAGCCCGGGGCGGGACTTTCAAGAGACCCAGTACTTC.

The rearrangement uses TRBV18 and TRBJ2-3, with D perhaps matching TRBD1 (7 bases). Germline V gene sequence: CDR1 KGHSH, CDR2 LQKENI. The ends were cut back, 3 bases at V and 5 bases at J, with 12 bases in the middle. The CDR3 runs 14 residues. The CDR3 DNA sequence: TGTGCCAGCTCACCTCAGGGGGAGGAAGATACGCAGTATTTT. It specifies CASSPQGEEDTQYF. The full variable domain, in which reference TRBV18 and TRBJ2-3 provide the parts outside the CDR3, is NAGVMQNPRHLVRRRGQEARLRCSPMKGHSHVYWYRQLPEEGLKFMVYLQKENIIDESGMPKERFSAEFPKEGPSILRIQQVVRGDSAAYFCASSPQGEEDTQYFGPGTRLTVL.

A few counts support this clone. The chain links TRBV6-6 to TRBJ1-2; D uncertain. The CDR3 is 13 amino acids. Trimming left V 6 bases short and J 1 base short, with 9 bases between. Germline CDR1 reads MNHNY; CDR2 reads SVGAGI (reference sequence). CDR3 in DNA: TGTGCCAGCAGGGACTCCATTAACTATGGCTACACCTTC. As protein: CASRDSINYGYTF.

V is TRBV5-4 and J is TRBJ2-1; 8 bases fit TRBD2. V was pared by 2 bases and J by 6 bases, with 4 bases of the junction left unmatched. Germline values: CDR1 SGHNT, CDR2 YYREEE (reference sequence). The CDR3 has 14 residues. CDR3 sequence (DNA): TGTGCCAGCAGCTTTGGACTAGCAGGCAATGAGCAGTTCTTC. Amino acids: CASSFGLAGNEQFF.